The 29 T cell receptor beta chains given below trace back to one sample, sequenced in a study of cytomegalovirus exposure and HLA in healthy donors. A multiplex PCR was run with 60 Vbeta primers and 13 Jbeta primers. Some clones are missing from TCRdb's copy, which holds only in-frame ones; the method was immunoSEQ multiplex PCR. This table holds some 170,000 clones, under 80% found once. Sequencing was carried out using PBMCs. These receptors were taken from a human donor in good health.

The chain links TRBV18 to TRBJ2-2; weak D call: TRBD1 (7 bases). CDR3 size: 14 residues. Looked up from germline, CDR1 is KGHSH and CDR2 is LQKENI. Trimming cost V 5 bases and J 4 bases, with 11 bases left between them. The CDR3 DNA reads TGTGCCAGCTCAGCGGGACAGTCCACCGGGGAGCTGTTTTTT. Translation: CASSAGQSTGELFF.

The V gene is TRBV29-1, the J gene TRBJ1-1; the D is unclear. CDR1 is SQVTM, CDR2 ANQGSEA, per germline. Trimming took 3 bases from V and 1 from J, leaving 6 bases between them. The CDR3 is 12 residues long. The CDR3 sequence is CSVDSGNTEAFF. CDR3 DNA: TGCAGCGTTGATTCAGGGAACACTGAAGCTTTCTTT.

In this sample, this clone turned up a few times. V gene TRBV6-1 combines with J gene TRBJ1-2; TRBD1 might be the D (5 bases). CDR1 is MNHNS and CDR2 is SASEGT in the germline V gene. The ends were cut back, 0 bases at V and 5 bases at J, with 13 bases in the middle. The CDR3 has 15 amino acids. The CDR3 DNA reads as TGTGCCAGCAGTGAAGCCCTGGGGGGGTTTTATGGCTACACCTTC. It codes for CASSEALGGFYGYTF.

This clone was counted only a few times. The genes are TRBV19 and TRBJ1-5; no clear D. Trimming pared 5 bases from V and 0 bases from J, leaving 5 bases between. This CDR3 comprises 13 residues. Germline loops: CDR1 LNHDA, CDR2 SQIVND (reference sequence). CDR3 residues: CASSHGSNQPQHF. CDR3 sequence (DNA): TGTGCCAGTAGTCACGGTAGCAATCAGCCCCAGCATTTT.

This clone occurred once. The CDR3 protein is CASSSSGSTDTQYF. CDR3 nucleotide sequence: TGTGCCAGCAGCTCAAGCGGTAGCACAGATACGCAGTATTTT. The gene calls are TRBV11-3 and TRBJ2-3; D is possibly TRBD2 (5 bases). Trimming took 4 bases from V and 0 from J, leaving 8 bases between them. The germline V gene encodes CDR1 SGHNT and CDR2 YENEEA. This CDR3 region has 14 residues. The full variable domain, completed using reference TRBV11-3 and TRBJ2-3, is EAGVVQSPRYKIIEKKQPVAFWCNPISGHNTLYWYLQNLGQGPELLIRYENEEAVDDSQLPKDRFSAERLKGVDSTLKIQPAELGDSAVYLCASSSSGSTDTQYFGPGTRLTVL.

This chain joins TRBV10-3 and TRBJ1-4, with D maybe TRBD1 (5 bases). Deletions cut 8 bases from V and 4 bases from J, with 11 bases between. Germline CDR1 reads ENHRY; CDR2 reads SYGVKD. The CDR3 runs 13 residues. The CDR3 nucleotides are TGTGCCATCTCTATGACAGATAATGAAAAACTGTTTTTT. Its protein product is CAISMTDNEKLFF.

On this clone: Mismatch with germline at one junction end may stem from a read error. The chain recombines TRBV6-1 with TRBJ2-5, with 7 bases matching TRBD1. The CDR3 has 12 amino acids. CDR1 MNHNS and CDR2 SASEGT come from the germline V gene. Written as DNA, the CDR3 is TGTGCCAGCAGTGAATTGGCCAGGGGGTTCGACTTC. It translates to CASSELARGFDF.

The V and J genes are TRBV12-1 and TRBJ2-2; the table's TRBD2 call for D was not verified on the DNA. TRBV12-1 is designated a pseudogene. The CDR3 has 18 amino acids. The CDR3 nucleotides read TGTGCCAGCAGCCCGACCCTAGCGGGGGGGCCGGGGACCGGGGAGCTGTTTTTT. This gives the protein CASSPTLAGGPGTGELFF.

The chain joins TRBV7-2 to TRBJ2-1; 9 positions match TRBD2. The junction had 10 bases not matched to a gene; V was cut back by 5 bases and J by 5 bases. Germline assignment: CDR1 SGHTA and CDR2 FQGNSA. The CDR3 spans 16 residues. For the CDR3, the DNA is TGTGCCAGCAGCACCCGGACTAGCGCCACCCACAATGAGCAGTTCTTC. This codes for CASSTRTSATHNEQFF.

The V and J genes are TRBV29-1 and TRBJ1-2, with TRBD1 matching over 7 bases. The CDR3 length is 11 residues. Germline V gives CDR1 SQVTM, CDR2 ANQGSEA. V was clipped by 4 bases and J by 12 bases; unmatched bases: 8. CDR3 nucleotide sequence: TGCAGCGTTGGTATAGGGGGCTTTAACACCTTC. Translating it yields CSVGIGGFNTF.

The V call is TRBV7-9, the J call TRBJ1-1, with D perhaps TRBD1 (5 bases). The CDR3 sequence is 15 residues long. Germline loops: CDR1 SEHNR, CDR2 FQNEAQ (reference sequence). Trimming shortened V by 5 bases and J by 0 bases, and 13 bases separated the two germline ends. CDR3 sequence (DNA): TGTGCCAGCAGCCCACCTCGACAGATGAACACTGAAGCTTTCTTT. This codes for CASSPPRQMNTEAFF. The whole variable domain, remainder taken from reference TRBV7-9 and TRBJ1-1, is DTGVSQNPRHKITKRGQNVTFRCDPISEHNRLYWYRQTLGQGPEFLTYFQNEAQLEKSRLLSDRFSAERPKGSFSTLEIQRTEQGDSAMYLCASSPPRQMNTEAFFGQGTRLTVV.

The chain couples TRBV5-1 to TRBJ2-7; TRBD2 aligns across 12 bases. Germline CDR1 and CDR2: SGHRS and YFSETQ. V was clipped by 3 bases and J by 1 base; unmatched bases: 14. The CDR3 extends over 19 amino acids. DNA for the CDR3: TGCGCCAGCAGCTCTCTACTACCTAGCGGGGGGGCCTCTTCCTACGAGCAGTACTTC. Encoded protein: CASSSLLPSGGASSYEQYF.

In this sample, this clone turned up a few times. J is TRBJ2-7 and V is TRBV5-1, with 9 bases matching TRBD1. The V and J ends lost 4 bases and 4 bases, in that order; junction bases with no gene match: 12. The V gene's germline CDR1 is SGHRS and CDR2 YFSETQ. This CDR3 is built from 16 residues. The CDR3, as DNA: TGCGCCAGCAGCGGCCCCCGGGACAGGGTTTCGTACGAGCAGTACTTC. The encoded protein is CASSGPRDRVSYEQYF. The entire variable domain, with the rest obtained from reference TRBV5-1 and TRBJ2-7, is as follows: KAGVTQTPRYLIKTRGQQVTLSCSPISGHRSVSWYQQTPGQGLQFLFEYFSETQRNKGNFPGRFSGRQFSNSRSEMNVSTLELGDSALYLCASSGPRDRVSYEQYFGPGTRLTVT.

This clone was seen more than once but under ten times. V usage is TRBV30 and J usage is TRBJ2-4; 9 nucleotides line up with TRBD2. The CDR3 has 15 residues. The V segment lost 0 bases and the J segment 6 bases; nucleotides outside the gene matches: 6. Germline V gene lookup returns CDR1 GTSNPN and CDR2 SVGIG (reference sequence). The CDR3 sequence is CAWSVGGRGGNIQYF. The DNA of the CDR3 is TGTGCCTGGAGTGTAGGCGGGAGGGGTGGAAACATTCAGTACTTC.

V is TRBV2 and J is TRBJ2-1; 11 bases line up with TRBD2. The CDR3 loop spans 16 amino acids. Germline V CDR1 and CDR2: SNHLY, FYNNEI. J was trimmed by 3 bases and V by 7 bases; bases with no gene match: 8. CDR3 nucleotide sequence: TGTGCCAGCAAGTTTCTAGCGGGGGGACTCTACAATGAGCAGTTCTTC. Amino acids: CASKFLAGGLYNEQFF.

Remarks on this clone: An end of the junction differs from the germline gene, which may be a read error. The chain recombines TRBV7-9 with TRBJ2-5; TRBD2 matches at 9 bases. Germline values: CDR1 SEHNR, CDR2 FQNEAQ (reference sequence). The CDR3 is made up of 16 amino acids. The CDR3 coding sequence is TGTGCCAGCAGATTAGGGAAGCGGGGGGATAAAGAGACCCAGTACTTC. Its protein product is CASRLGKRGDKETQYF.

This chain uses TRBV19 with TRBJ2-2; 7 bases fit TRBD1. The CDR3 is 16 amino acids. J was trimmed by 4 bases and V by 7 bases; bases with no gene match: 12. Germline V lookup: CDR1 LNHDA, CDR2 SQIVND (reference sequence). The CDR3 coding sequence is TGTGCCAGTACCCCCCGGGCGACAGGGAGCACCGGGGAGCTGTTTTTT. The encoded protein is CASTPRATGSTGELFF.

This clone appeared once. The chain has TRBV7-2 and TRBJ2-7, with TRBD2 identical over 8 bases. Germline loops: CDR1 SGHTA, CDR2 FQGNSA. The V and J ends lost 5 bases and 5 bases, in that order; junction bases with no gene match: 11. This CDR3 comprises 15 residues. The CDR3 loop is CASSRPGTRGDEQYF. The CDR3 DNA is TGTGCCAGCAGCCGACCCGGGACTAGGGGCGACGAGCAGTACTTC.

For the CDR3, the DNA is TGTGCCAGCAGAACGACAGGGAGCTCCTACGAGCAGTACTTC. Translation gives CASRTTGSSYEQYF. The V call is TRBV6-6, the J call TRBJ2-7; 7 positions agree with TRBD1. The CDR3 is 14 residues long. CDR1 is MNHNY, CDR2 SVGAGI, per germline (reference sequence). V dropped 6 bases and J dropped 0; count of bases not matched to a gene: 5.

The J gene is TRBJ1-6, the V gene TRBV5-8; D possibly corresponds to TRBD1 (5 bases). CDR1 and CDR2 from the germline V gene are SGHTS and YDEGEE. The CDR3 covers 15 residues. Deletions cut 2 bases from V and 7 bases from J, with 13 bases between. DNA for the CDR3: TGTGCCAGCAGCTTTCCTCAGGGCCCCAATTCACCCCTCCACTTT. This gives the protein CASSFPQGPNSPLHF.

This clone was detected only a few times. The genes are TRBV5-1 and TRBJ1-1; 7 nucleotides line up with TRBD1. Germline CDR1 and CDR2: SGHRS and YFSETQ. The trim removed 3 bases at V and 10 bases at J, leaving 9 bases unmatched. This CDR3 comprises 13 residues. The CDR3 DNA reads as TGCGCCAGCAGCTCCCAGACAGGGACGATAGCTTTCTTT. Encoded protein: CASSSQTGTIAFF.

The chain is built from TRBV7-9 and TRBJ2-5; no firm D call. The CDR3 loop spans 14 amino acids. Germline V CDR1 and CDR2: SEHNR, FQNEAQ (reference sequence). V lost 1 base to trimming and J lost 3 bases, with 9 bases between them. The CDR3 DNA is TGTGCCAGCAGCTTAGTTCGGCTAGAAGAGACCCAGTACTTC. It codes for CASSLVRLEETQYF.

The chain is built from TRBV9 and TRBJ2-2; 11 nucleotides match TRBD2. Germline lookup yields CDR1 SGDLS and CDR2 YYNGEE. This CDR3 is 18 amino acids long. The V segment lost 0 bases and the J segment 4 bases; nucleotides outside the gene matches: 8. The CDR3, as DNA: TGTGCCAGCAGCGTAGAACTAGCGGGGGACTTCGTCACCGGGGAGCTGTTTTTT. This gives the protein CASSVELAGDFVTGELFF.

This rearrangement joins TRBV14 to TRBJ1-6; D unresolved. CDR1 and CDR2 from the germline V gene are SGHDN and FVKESK. The CDR3 spans 14 residues. V dropped 4 bases and J dropped 5 bases, with 9 bases sitting between them. CDR3 sequence: CASSRESDNSPLHF. For the CDR3, the DNA is TGTGCCAGCAGCCGAGAAAGCGATAATTCACCCCTCCACTTT.

This clone showed up just once. This chain uses TRBV25-1 with TRBJ2-2; D not certain. V dropped 6 bases and J dropped 4 bases, with 3 bases sitting between them. CDR3 length equals 11 residues. Germline V gene sequence: CDR1 MGHDK, CDR2 SYGVNS. The CDR3 loop reads CASSITGELFF. The CDR3 DNA reads as TGTGCCAGCAGCATCACCGGGGAGCTGTTTTTT.

This clone was counted between two and nine times. The chain combines TRBV6-5 with TRBJ1-2; 10 bases fit TRBD1. The V gene's germline CDR1 is MNHEY and CDR2 SVGAGI. The CDR3 totals 15 residues. The J segment lost 7 bases and the V segment lost 7 bases, leaving 12 bases of the junction unmatched. The CDR3 loop is CASTQVGTGVPGYTF. The CDR3 nucleotides read TGTGCCAGCACCCAAGTGGGGACAGGGGTTCCTGGCTACACCTTC.

J is TRBJ2-5 and V is TRBV2; 9 bases match TRBD2. Germline loops: CDR1 SNHLY, CDR2 FYNNEI. The CDR3 totals 17 residues. Trimming removed 6 bases from V and 1 base from J; junction bases left unmatched: 12. This chain's CDR3 is CASRSTSGSLAQETQYF. The CDR3 region has the DNA TGTGCCAGCAGGAGTACTAGCGGGTCCCTAGCCCAAGAGACCCAGTACTTC.

The V gene is TRBV5-1, the J gene TRBJ1-1, with D uncertain. This CDR3 spans 14 amino acids. Germline assignment: CDR1 SGHRS and CDR2 YFSETQ. V was pared by 4 bases and J by 1 base, with 11 bases between. The CDR3 here is CASSLWGGNTEAFF. In nucleotides, the CDR3 is TGCGCCAGCAGCCTGTGGGGAGGGAACACTGAAGCTTTCTTT. Full variable domain (outside the CDR3, taken from reference TRBV5-1 and TRBJ1-1): KAGVTQTPRYLIKTRGQQVTLSCSPISGHRSVSWYQQTPGQGLQFLFEYFSETQRNKGNFPGRFSGRQFSNSRSEMNVSTLELGDSALYLCASSLWGGNTEAFFGQGTRLTVV.

This clone was observed once. J is TRBJ2-7 and V is TRBV7-8, with D unclear. In germline, CDR1 is SGHVS, CDR2 FQNEAQ. Trimming took 5 bases from V and 2 from J, leaving 4 bases between them. The CDR3 totals 11 residues. The CDR3 nucleotides are TGTGCCAGCAGCCCCGCCTACGAGCAGTACTTC. It specifies CASSPAYEQYF.